The TCR beta chain under discussion was sequenced for a study of regulatory T cells in long-lasting Graves disease. This CDR3 contains 13 residues. Germline V CDR1 and CDR2: KGHDR, SFDVKD. Trimming cost V 7 bases and J 11 bases, with 17 bases left between them. Stated time point: persistent/refractory GD, antithyroid drugs over 5 years with positive TRAb. Making the TCR library involved RNA that had been extracted from PBMCs. Patients came through an endocrinology department, and that department was in Xi'an, China. To make TCR beta libraries, researchers used iRepertoire HTBI primers and Arm-PCR of CDR3 regions. TCRdb ran MiXCR on the multiplex PCR reads and lists one entry per CDR3 protein. The data contain some 420,000 distinct CDR3 sequences, 22% of them singletons. The table lists this clonotype with many counts. Its antigen is still unknown. Study-level results: With 2,500 to 3,500 shared public clonotypes, persistent patients exceeded new patients, who shared about a thousand.

The receptor was derived from a female donor with Graves disease. The V gene is TRBV24-1, the J gene TRBJ1-5, with D maybe TRBD1 (5 bases). The sequenced sample was peripheral blood mononuclear cells (PBMCs), obtained when the disease was refractory, from a patient treated with antithyroid drugs. The CDR3 bases are TGTGCCACCAGCCCGGGACGCGGCTTGTCCCAGCATTTT. This translates into CATSPGRGLSQHF.